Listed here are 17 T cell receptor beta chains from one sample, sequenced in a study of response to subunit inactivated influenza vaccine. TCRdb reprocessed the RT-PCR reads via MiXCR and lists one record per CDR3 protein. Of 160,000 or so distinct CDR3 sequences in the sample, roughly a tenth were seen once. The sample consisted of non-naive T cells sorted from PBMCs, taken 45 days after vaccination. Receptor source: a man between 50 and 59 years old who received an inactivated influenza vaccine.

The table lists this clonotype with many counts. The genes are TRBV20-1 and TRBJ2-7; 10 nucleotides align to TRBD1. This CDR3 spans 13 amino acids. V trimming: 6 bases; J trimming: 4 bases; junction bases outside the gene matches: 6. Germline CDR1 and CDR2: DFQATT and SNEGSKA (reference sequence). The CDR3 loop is CSADRDRGYEQYF. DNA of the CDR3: TGCAGTGCCGACCGGGACAGGGGATACGAGCAGTACTTC.

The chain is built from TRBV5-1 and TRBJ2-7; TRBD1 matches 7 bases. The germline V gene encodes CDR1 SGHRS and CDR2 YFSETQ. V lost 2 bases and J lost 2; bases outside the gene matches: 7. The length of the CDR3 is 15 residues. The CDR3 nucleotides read TGCGCCAGCAGCTTAAGACAGGGCGATACCTACGAGCAGTACTTC. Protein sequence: CASSLRQGDTYEQYF.

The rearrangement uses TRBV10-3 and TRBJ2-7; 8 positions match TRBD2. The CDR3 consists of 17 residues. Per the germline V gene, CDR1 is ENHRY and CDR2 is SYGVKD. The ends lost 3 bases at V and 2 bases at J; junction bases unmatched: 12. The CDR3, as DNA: TGTGCCATCAGTGATTTGGGGGTCTCGCGGGGGGCCTACGAGCAGTACTTC. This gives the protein CAISDLGVSRGAYEQYF.

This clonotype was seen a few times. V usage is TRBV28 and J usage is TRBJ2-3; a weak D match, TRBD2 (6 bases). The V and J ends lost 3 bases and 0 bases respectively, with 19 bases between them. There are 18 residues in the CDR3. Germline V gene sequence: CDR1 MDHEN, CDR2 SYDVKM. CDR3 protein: CASSLSLGLKISTDTQYF. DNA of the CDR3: TGTGCCAGCAGTTTGTCGTTAGGACTAAAAATTAGCACAGATACGCAGTATTTT.

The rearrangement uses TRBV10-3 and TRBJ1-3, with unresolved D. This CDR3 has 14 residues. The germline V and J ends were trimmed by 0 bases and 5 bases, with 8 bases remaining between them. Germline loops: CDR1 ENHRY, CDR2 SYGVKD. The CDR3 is CAISESRTRNTIYF. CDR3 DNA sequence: TGTGCCATCAGTGAGTCGCGAACACGAAACACCATATATTTT.

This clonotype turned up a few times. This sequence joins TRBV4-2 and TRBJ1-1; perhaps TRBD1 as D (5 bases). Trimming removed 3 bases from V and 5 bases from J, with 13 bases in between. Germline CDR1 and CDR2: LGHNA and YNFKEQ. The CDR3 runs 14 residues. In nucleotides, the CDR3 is TGTGCCAGCAGCCAGAGGGACGGCCGGACTGAAGCTTTCTTT. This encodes CASSQRDGRTEAFF.

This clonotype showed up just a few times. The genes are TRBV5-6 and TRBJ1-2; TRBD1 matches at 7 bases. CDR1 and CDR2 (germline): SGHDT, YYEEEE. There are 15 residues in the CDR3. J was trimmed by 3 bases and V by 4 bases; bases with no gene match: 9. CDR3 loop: CASSSRQGGDYGYTF. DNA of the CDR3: TGTGCCAGCAGCAGTCGACAGGGAGGAGACTATGGCTACACCTTC.

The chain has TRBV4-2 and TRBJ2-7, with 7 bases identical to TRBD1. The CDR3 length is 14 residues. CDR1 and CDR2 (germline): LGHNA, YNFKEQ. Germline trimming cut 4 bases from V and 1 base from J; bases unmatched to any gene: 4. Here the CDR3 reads CASSPGTASYEQYF. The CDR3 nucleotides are TGTGCCAGCAGCCCCGGGACAGCTTCCTACGAGCAGTACTTC.

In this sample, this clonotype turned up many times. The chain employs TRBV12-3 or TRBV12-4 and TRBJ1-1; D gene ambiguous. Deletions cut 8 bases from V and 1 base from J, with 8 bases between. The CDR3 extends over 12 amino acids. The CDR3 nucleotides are TGTGCCAGCGGGCTCGAGAACACTGAAGCTTTCTTT. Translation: CASGLENTEAFF.

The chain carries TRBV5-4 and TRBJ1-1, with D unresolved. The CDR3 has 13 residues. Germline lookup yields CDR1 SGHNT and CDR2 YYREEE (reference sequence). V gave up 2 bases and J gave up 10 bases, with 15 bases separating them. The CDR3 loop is CASSFTAGLGAFF. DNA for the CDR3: TGTGCCAGCAGCTTCACGGCAGGATTAGGAGCTTTCTTT.

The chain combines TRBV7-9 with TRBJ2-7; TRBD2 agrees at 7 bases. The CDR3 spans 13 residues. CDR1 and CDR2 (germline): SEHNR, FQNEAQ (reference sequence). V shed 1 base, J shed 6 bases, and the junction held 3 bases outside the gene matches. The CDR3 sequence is CASSLVGGSEQYF. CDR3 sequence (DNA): TGTGCCAGCAGCTTAGTTGGCGGGAGCGAGCAGTACTTC.

CDR3 amino acids: CASSLGSWGAGEQYF. CDR3 nucleotide sequence: TGTGCCAGCAGTTTAGGATCATGGGGGGCGGGGGAGCAGTACTTC. This chain connects TRBV12-3 or TRBV12-4 to TRBJ2-7; perhaps D is TRBD1 or TRBD2 (6 bases each). The ends were cut back, 1 base at V and 7 bases at J, with 17 bases in the middle. CDR3 size: 15 residues.

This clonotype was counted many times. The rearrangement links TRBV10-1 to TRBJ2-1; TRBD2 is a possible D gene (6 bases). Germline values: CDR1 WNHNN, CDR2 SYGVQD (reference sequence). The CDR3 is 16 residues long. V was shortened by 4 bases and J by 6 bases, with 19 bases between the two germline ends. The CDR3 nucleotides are TGCGCCAGCAGTGCAACTTTATACACTAGCATCAATGAGCAGTTCTTC. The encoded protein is CASSATLYTSINEQFF.

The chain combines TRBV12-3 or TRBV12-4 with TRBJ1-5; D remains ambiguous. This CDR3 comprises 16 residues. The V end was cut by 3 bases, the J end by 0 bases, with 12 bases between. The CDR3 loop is CASSLGRSYSNQPQHF. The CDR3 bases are TGTGCCAGCAGTTTGGGCAGGAGCTATAGCAATCAGCCCCAGCATTTT.

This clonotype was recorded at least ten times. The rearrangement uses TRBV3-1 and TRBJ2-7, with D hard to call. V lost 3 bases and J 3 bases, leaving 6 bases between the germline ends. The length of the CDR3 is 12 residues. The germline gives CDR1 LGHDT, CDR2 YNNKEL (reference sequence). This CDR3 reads CASSHNNYEQYF. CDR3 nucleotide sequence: TGTGCCAGCAGCCACAATAACTACGAGCAGTACTTC.

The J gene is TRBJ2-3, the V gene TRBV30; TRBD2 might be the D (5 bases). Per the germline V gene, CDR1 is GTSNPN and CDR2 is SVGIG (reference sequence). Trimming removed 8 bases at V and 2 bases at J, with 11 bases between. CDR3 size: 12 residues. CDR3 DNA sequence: TGTGCCGAGGGCCCATTCACAGATACGCAGTATTTT. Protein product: CAEGPFTDTQYF.

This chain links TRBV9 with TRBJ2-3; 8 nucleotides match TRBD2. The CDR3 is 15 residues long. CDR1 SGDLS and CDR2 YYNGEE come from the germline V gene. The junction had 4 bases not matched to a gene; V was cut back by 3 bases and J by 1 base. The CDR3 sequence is CASSASGRGTDTQYF. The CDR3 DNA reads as TGTGCCAGCAGCGCCAGCGGGAGAGGCACAGATACGCAGTATTTT. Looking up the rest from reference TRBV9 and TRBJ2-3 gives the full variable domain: DSGVTQTPKHLITATGQRVTLRCSPRSGDLSVYWYQQSLDQGLQFLIQYYNGEERAKGNILERFSAQQFPDLHSELNLSSLELGDSALYFCASSASGRGTDTQYFGPGTRLTVL.